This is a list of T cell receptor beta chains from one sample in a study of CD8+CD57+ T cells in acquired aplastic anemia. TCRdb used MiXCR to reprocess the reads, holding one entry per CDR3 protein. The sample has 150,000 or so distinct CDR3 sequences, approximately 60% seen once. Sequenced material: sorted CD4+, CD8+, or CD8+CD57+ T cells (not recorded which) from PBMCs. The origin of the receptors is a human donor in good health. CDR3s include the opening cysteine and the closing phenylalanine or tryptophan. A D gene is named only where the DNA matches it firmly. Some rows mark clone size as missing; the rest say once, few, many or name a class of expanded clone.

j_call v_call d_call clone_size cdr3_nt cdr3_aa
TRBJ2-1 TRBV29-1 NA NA TGCAGCGTTGAAGAATTGAAGGCGGGGAATTACAATGAGCAGTTCTTC CSVEELKAGNYNEQFF
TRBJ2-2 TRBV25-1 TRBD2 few TGTGCCAGCAGTGAGGCCTTAGTAGCGGGCCATTCCACCGGGGAGCTGTTTTTT CASSEALVAGHSTGELFF
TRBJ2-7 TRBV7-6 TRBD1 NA TGTGCTAGACAAGGACAGGGGACGCCTTACGAGCAGTACTTC CARQGQGTPYEQYF
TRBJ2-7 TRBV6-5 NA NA TGTGCCAGCAGTTACTCTCGGCACAGCAACTACGAGCAGTACTTC CASSYSRHSNYEQYF
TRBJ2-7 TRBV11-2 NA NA TGTGCCAGCAGCTCCCGGGAGTGGGCCTACGAGCAGTACTTC CASSSREWAYEQYF
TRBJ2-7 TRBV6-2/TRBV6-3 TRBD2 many TGTGCCAGCAGGGGATTTAGCGGGAGATCTTACGAGCAGTACTTC CASRGFSGRSYEQYF
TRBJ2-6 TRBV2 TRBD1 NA TGTGCCAGCAGTCCGACAGGGCAATCTGGGGCCAACGTCCTGACTTTC CASSPTGQSGANVLTF
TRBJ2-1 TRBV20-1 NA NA TGCAGTCGACAGGATGAGCAGTTCTTC CSRQDEQFF
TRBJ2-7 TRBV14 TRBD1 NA TGTGCCAGCAGCTTCGTGACAGGGGAATACGAGCAGTACTTC CASSFVTGEYEQYF
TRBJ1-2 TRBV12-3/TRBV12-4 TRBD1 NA TGTGCCAGCAGACCTAGGACAGGGATCTATGGCTACACCTTC CASRPRTGIYGYTF
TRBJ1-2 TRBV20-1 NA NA TGCAGTGCTAGTTCTCCGTTGGGTAGGACTAACTATGGCTACACCTTC CSASSPLGRTNYGYTF
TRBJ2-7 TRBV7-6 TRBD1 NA TGTGAAAGCAGCTTTGGGACAGGGTTGACTTACGAGAAGTACTTC CESSFGTGLTYEKYF
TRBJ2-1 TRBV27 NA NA TGTGCCAGCAGTTACAGGTTAAGTGGGTACTACAATGAGCAGTTCTTC CASSYRLSGYYNEQFF
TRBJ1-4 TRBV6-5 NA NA TGTGCCAGCAGTCAGGGGCCTGGCCCAGCAACTAATGAAAAACTGTTTTTT CASSQGPGPATNEKLFF
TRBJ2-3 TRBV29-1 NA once TGCAGCTCCTCCTGGACAGATACGCAGTATTTT CSSSWTDTQYF
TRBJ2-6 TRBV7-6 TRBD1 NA TGTGCCAGCAGCATGGGACAGGGTACCTCTGGGGCCAACGTCCTGACTTTC CASSMGQGTSGANVLTF
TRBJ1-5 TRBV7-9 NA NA TGTGCCAGCAGCTTATCAGGGATCTATCAGCCCCAGCATTTT CASSLSGIYQPQHF
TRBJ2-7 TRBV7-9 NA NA TGTGCCAGCAGCCCGAGCGTTGGGGAGCAGTACTTC CASSPSVGEQYF
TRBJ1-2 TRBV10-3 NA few TGTGCCATCAGTGAGTCCGGTCCGTATGGCTACACCTTC CAISESGPYGYTF
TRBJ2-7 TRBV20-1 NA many TGCAGTGCTAGTCAGGGCCTTTGGGAGCAGTACTTC CSASQGLWEQYF